Below, 6 T cell receptor beta chains from the same sample are listed, as sequenced in a study of T cells expressing NK-cell markers. TCRdb re-called the 5' RACE reads; one entry per CDR3 protein, DNA not given. The sample totals approximately 380,000 distinct CDR3 sequences. Sample: blood T cells: a sorted CD56 or NKG2C T cell subset, CD4+ or CD8+ T cells, or bulk PBMC T cells (not recorded which). These TCRs come from a man aged 18-75 years in good health.

This chain connects TRBV7-8 to TRBJ1-1; TCRdb names TRBD1, which stays unverified in the absence of DNA. Per the germline V gene, CDR1 is SGHVS and CDR2 is FQNEAQ. CDR3 length equals 14 residues. The CDR3 region is CASSYRQGVTEAFF. Using reference TRBV7-8 and TRBJ1-1 for the parts outside the CDR3, the full variable domain is GAGVSQSPRYKVAKRGQDVALRCDPISGHVSLFWYQQALGQGPEFLTYFQNEAQLDKSGLPSDRFFAERPEGSVSTLKIQRTQQEDSAVYLCASSYRQGVTEAFFGQGTRLTVV.

The J gene is TRBJ2-2, the V gene TRBV6-1; TCRdb outputs TRBD1, but without DNA this stays unchecked. Per germline, CDR1 MNHNS and CDR2 SASEGT. This CDR3 comprises 16 residues. CDR3 region: CASRPPGTAHTGELFF.

This chain joins TRBV3-1 and TRBJ2-1. This CDR3 spans 15 amino acids. Germline V gives CDR1 LGHDT, CDR2 YNNKEL (reference sequence). The CDR3 protein is CASSQDMVLGNEQFF.

V is TRBV12-3 or TRBV12-4 and J is TRBJ2-7; TCRdb names TRBD1, which stays unverified in the absence of DNA. This CDR3 has 17 residues. The CDR3 reads CASSTHGRQAKRKEQYF.

This chain joins TRBV5-5 and TRBJ1-1; without DNA, the TCRdb call of TRBD1 cannot be checked. The CDR3 has 14 amino acids. CDR1 and CDR2 from the germline V gene are SGHKS and YYEKEE (reference sequence). The CDR3 protein is CASDGGGENTEAFF.

The chain couples TRBV6-1 to TRBJ1-6; the TRBD1 assignment by TCRdb is unverifiable without DNA. The germline V gene has CDR1 MNHNS and CDR2 SASEGT. The CDR3 loop spans 14 amino acids. The CDR3 protein is CASEEWTVMSPLHF.